Below, 15 T cell receptor beta chains from the same sample are listed, as sequenced in a study of response to subunit inactivated influenza vaccine. From the RT-PCR reads, TCRdb called clonotypes with MiXCR, one entry per CDR3 protein. The data hold more than 150,000 distinct CDR3 sequences, with around a tenth observed a single time. Sequencing used non-naive T cells sorted from PBMCs, obtained on the day of vaccination. The receptors shown here come from a man aged 50 to 60 who received an inactivated influenza vaccine.

The rearrangement uses TRBV19 and TRBJ2-4; D is perhaps TRBD1 (6 bases). The CDR3 covers 14 residues. In germline, CDR1 is LNHDA, CDR2 SQIVND (reference sequence). Trimming pared 4 bases from V and 9 bases from J, leaving 16 bases between. CDR3 nucleotides: TGTGCCAGTAGTACCGGGACACCGGTCGGCATTCAGTACTTC. Translating it yields CASSTGTPVGIQYF. The variable domain in full, completed from reference TRBV19 and TRBJ2-4, reads DGGITQSPKYLFRKEGQNVTLSCEQNLNHDAMYWYRQDPGQGLRLIYYSQIVNDFQKGDIAEGYSVSREKKESFPLTVTSAQKNPTAFYLCASSTGTPVGIQYFGAGTRLSVL.

This clonotype was counted at least ten times. CDR3 sequence reads: CASSLRLNTEAFF. In nucleotides, the CDR3 is TGCGCCAGCAGCTTGAGGTTGAACACTGAAGCTTTCTTT. The rearrangement uses TRBV5-1 and TRBJ1-1, with no clear D. V shed 1 base and J shed 0 bases, with 4 bases lying between them. The CDR3 contains 13 residues. Germline assignment: CDR1 SGHRS and CDR2 YFSETQ.

The rearrangement links TRBV4-3 to TRBJ2-1; D is undetermined. Germline V gene data show CDR1 as LGHNA and CDR2 as YSLEER. CDR3 size: 16 residues. V dropped 0 bases and J dropped 5 bases, with 14 bases sitting between them. CDR3: CASSQELGNKNNEQFF. CDR3 in DNA: TGCGCCAGCAGCCAAGAGTTAGGAAACAAAAACAATGAGCAGTTCTTC.

The chain carries TRBV9 and TRBJ2-4, with 7 bases lining up with TRBD1. Per the germline V gene, CDR1 is SGDLS and CDR2 is YYNGEE. V was pared by 1 base and J by 8 bases, with 6 bases of the junction left unmatched. This CDR3 region has 14 residues. CDR3 in amino acids: CASSVSRQGDIQYF. The CDR3, as DNA: TGTGCCAGCAGCGTATCCAGACAGGGCGACATTCAGTACTTC.

The chain links TRBV20-1 to TRBJ1-1; a possible D gene is TRBD1 (6 bases). Germline-derived CDR1 and CDR2 are DFQATT and SNEGSKA (reference sequence). The length of the CDR3 is 14 residues. Trimming removed 2 bases at V and 3 bases at J, with 13 bases between. In nucleotides, the CDR3 is TGCAGTGCTAGAACGGCGGAGGGGGACACTGAAGCTTTCTTT. This encodes CSARTAEGDTEAFF.

This clonotype was seen a few times. The chain uses TRBV5-4 and TRBJ1-2; tentatively, D is TRBD1 (5 bases). Trimming stripped 3 bases from V and 6 bases from J, with 18 bases between. Germline lookup yields CDR1 SGHNT and CDR2 YYREEE (reference sequence). The CDR3 consists of 15 residues. The CDR3 loop reads CASSSSSAGRDGYTF. The CDR3 DNA follows: TGTGCCAGCAGCTCCTCGAGCGCAGGGAGGGATGGCTACACCTTC.

This clonotype was seen repeatedly, ten times or more. The chain is built from TRBV4-3 and TRBJ2-1; TRBD2 matches at 7 bases. V dropped 3 bases and J dropped 7; count of bases not matched to a gene: 6. This CDR3 has 14 residues. CDR1 is LGHNA and CDR2 is YSLEER in the germline V gene. The CDR3 spells CASSQMGGNNEQFF. The CDR3 coding sequence is TGCGCCAGCAGCCAGATGGGGGGGAATAATGAGCAGTTCTTC.

This clonotype was seen a few times. This chain joins TRBV20-1 and TRBJ1-4; tentative D call: TRBD1 (5 bases). The CDR3 spans 14 residues. The V end lost 0 bases, the J end lost 11 bases, and 16 bases lay between the germline ends. CDR1 is DFQATT, CDR2 SNEGSKA, per germline (reference sequence). The CDR3 sequence is CSARESANRDKLFF. The CDR3 region has the DNA TGCAGTGCTAGAGAATCCGCCAACCGGGACAAACTGTTTTTT.

This clonotype was counted at least ten times. The genes are TRBV20-1 and TRBJ2-7, with 8 bases fitting TRBD2. J was trimmed by 6 bases and V by 3 bases; bases with no gene match: 10. The CDR3 runs 14 residues. The germline V gene has CDR1 DFQATT and CDR2 SNEGSKA (reference sequence). In DNA form, the CDR3 reads TGCAGTGCTAGTCCGGGAGGGACGGGAAGCGAGCAGTACTTC. It translates to CSASPGGTGSEQYF.

The chain has TRBV10-1 and TRBJ2-7; possible D gene TRBD2, 5 bases. The CDR3 contains 16 residues. Germline CDR1 and CDR2: WNHNN and SYGVQD (reference sequence). Trimming removed 5 bases from V and 0 bases from J, with 17 bases in between. The CDR3 DNA reads as TGCGCCAGCAGTCCTACCGGGGTCTCGAGCTCCTACGAGCAGTACTTC. This codes for CASSPTGVSSSYEQYF.

The rearrangement links TRBV4-2 to TRBJ1-3; unclear D gene. This CDR3 is built from 16 residues. The germline V gene encodes CDR1 LGHNA and CDR2 YNFKEQ. Trimming pared 0 bases from V and 0 bases from J, leaving 9 bases between. CDR3 loop: CASSQDGTSSGNTIYF. CDR3 coding DNA: TGTGCCAGCAGCCAAGATGGCACATCCTCTGGAAACACCATATATTTT.

This clonotype came up many times. The rearrangement links TRBV11-2 to TRBJ2-1, with 13 nucleotides matching TRBD2. Germline CDR1 is SGHAT and CDR2 is FQNNGV. V lost 5 bases to trimming and J lost 7 bases; unmatched junction nucleotides: 5. CDR3 length: 15 amino acids. The CDR3: CASSAGTSGVNEQFF. DNA of the CDR3: TGTGCCAGCAGCGCCGGGACTAGCGGGGTTAATGAGCAGTTCTTC.

The sample holds a few counts of this clonotype. This rearrangement joins TRBV20-1 to TRBJ1-2; D is unresolved. V lost 7 bases and J lost 0, with 9 bases in between. CDR1 is DFQATT and CDR2 is SNEGSKA in the germline V gene (reference sequence). The CDR3 spans 12 residues. CDR3 loop: CSGPIANYGYTF. CDR3 DNA sequence: TGCAGTGGCCCAATAGCTAACTATGGCTACACCTTC.

This clonotype was observed at least ten times. The chain recombines TRBV3-1 with TRBJ2-2; possibly TRBD1 or TRBD2 for D (5 bases each). The CDR3 is 14 amino acids. CDR1 and CDR2 (germline): LGHDT, YNNKEL (reference sequence). Trimming removed 4 bases at V and 5 bases at J, with 11 bases between. The CDR3 DNA is TGTGCCAGCAGCCGGTACGAGGGGACCGGGGAGCTGTTTTTT. Encoded protein: CASSRYEGTGELFF.

The sample holds many counts of this clonotype. The chain couples TRBV7-3 to TRBJ2-7, with 9 positions matching TRBD2. After removal of 4 bases from V and 5 bases from J, the junction contained 6 bases not matched to a gene. CDR1 and CDR2 (germline): SGHTA, FQGTGA. The CDR3 consists of 14 residues. The CDR3: CASSSGTSLHEQYF. CDR3 nucleotides: TGTGCCAGCAGCTCCGGGACTAGCTTGCACGAGCAGTACTTC. The variable domain in full, with the rest retrieved from reference TRBV7-3 and TRBJ2-7, is GAGVSQTPSNKVTEKGKYVELRCDPISGHTALYWYRQSLGQGPEFLIYFQGTGAADDSGLPNDRFFAVRPEGSVSTLKIQRTERGDSAVYLCASSSGTSLHEQYFGPGTRLTVT.